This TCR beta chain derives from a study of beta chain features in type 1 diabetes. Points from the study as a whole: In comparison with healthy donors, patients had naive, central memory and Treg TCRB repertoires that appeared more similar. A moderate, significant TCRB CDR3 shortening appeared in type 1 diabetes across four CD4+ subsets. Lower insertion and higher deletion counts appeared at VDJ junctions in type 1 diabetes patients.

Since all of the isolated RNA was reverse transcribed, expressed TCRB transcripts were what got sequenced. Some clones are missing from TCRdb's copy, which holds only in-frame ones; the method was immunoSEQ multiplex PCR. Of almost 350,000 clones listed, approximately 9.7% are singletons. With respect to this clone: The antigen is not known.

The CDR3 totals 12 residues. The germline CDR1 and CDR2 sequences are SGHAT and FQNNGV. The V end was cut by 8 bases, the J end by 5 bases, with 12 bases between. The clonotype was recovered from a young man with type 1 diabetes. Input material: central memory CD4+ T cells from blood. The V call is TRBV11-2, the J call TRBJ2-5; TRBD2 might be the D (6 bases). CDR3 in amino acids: CASYSEGETQYF. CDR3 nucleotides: TGTGCCAGCTACTCGGAGGGCGAGACCCAGTACTTC.